This T cell receptor beta chain was recovered during a study of PD-1 blockade in classical Hodgkin lymphoma. Whole-study findings and limits: Prior to therapy, complete responders displayed diversity much like that of newly diagnosed patients.

Here immunoSEQ multiplex PCR was the method, and the copy in TCRdb shows in-frame clones only, minus some. This sample has some 23,000 clones, with roughly 80% found just once. As for this clone: Its antigen is undetermined.

Trimming left V 5 bases short and J 0 bases short, with 11 bases between. Germline V gene data show CDR1 as SGHTA and CDR2 as FQGNSA. The CDR3 has 15 amino acids. Every patient had relapsed following autologous stem cell transplantation, and cohorts differed in brentuximab vedotin exposure. Relapsed/refractory classical Hodgkin lymphoma patients had complete, partial or progressive responses. The receptor was derived from a human donor with classical Hodgkin lymphoma. The V gene is TRBV7-2, the J gene TRBJ1-3; D remains ambiguous. The material sequenced was peripheral blood mononuclear cells (PBMCs), taken before the second cycle of nivolumab. In DNA, the CDR3 is TGTGCCAGCAGCGTTCGGGTCTCCTCTGGAAACACCATATATTTT. This codes for CASSVRVSSGNTIYF.